This TCR beta chain was sequenced for a study of blood T cells in healthy people across ages. Study-wide findings and caveats: Per million T cells, the diversity of TCR beta decreased roughly linearly as age advanced. Diversity was estimated from one million T cells, and these estimates were considered underestimates.

About this clonotype: Its antigen remains unidentified.

The authors ran a second PCR of about 7 to 11 cycles using a sample-barcoded 5' primer and a J-beta primer mix. A template-switch adaptor with 12 random nucleotides tagged each cDNA molecule. In TCRdb, the 5' RACE reads were re-called with MiXCR into one record per CDR3 protein. Here the sample spans approximately 800,000 distinct CDR3 sequences, about 59% being singletons. This CDR3 is 14 amino acids long. The J segment lost 7 bases and the V segment lost 6 bases, leaving 9 bases of the junction unmatched. The sequenced material came from blood. This chain uses TRBV12-3 or TRBV12-4 with TRBJ2-7, with 10 positions matching TRBD1. The clonotype comes from a man aged 25 to 40 in good health. CDR3: CASRPDRGRWEQYF. CDR3 in DNA: TGTGCCAGCAGGCCCGACAGGGGGCGCTGGGAGCAGTACTTC.